Listed here are 2 T cell receptor beta chains from one sample, sequenced in a study of breast tumors, draining lymph nodes, adjacent tissues. TCRdb ran MiXCR on the multiplex PCR reads and lists one entry per CDR3 protein. The sample lists about 180,000 distinct CDR3 sequences; approximately 30% were seen once. The lymph nodes were axillary draining lymph nodes from breast cancer patients. What was sequenced was axillary lymph node tissue. These TCRs come from a female donor with breast cancer. Some clones in this sample may be carry-over from other donors' samples.

Concerning this clonotype: Mismatch with germline at one junction end may stem from a read error. The chain is built from TRBV12-5 and TRBJ1-2; 9 nucleotides match TRBD1. The CDR3 is 16 residues long. Germline lookup yields CDR1 LGHNT and CDR2 FRNRAP. The CDR3 coding sequence is TGTGCTAATGGTTCAGCCGGGACAGGGCAATACTATGGCTACACCTTC. It is translated as CANGSAGTGQYYGYTF.

This clonotype has at least ten counts. This chain joins TRBV20-1 and TRBJ2-5; 7 bases line up with TRBD2. CDR3 length: 15 amino acids. Losses at the gene ends were 6 bases for V and 3 bases for J; bases not matched to a gene: 13. CDR1 and CDR2 (germline): DFQATT, SNEGSKA (reference sequence). This CDR3 reads CSARKGTTLEETQYF. CDR3 coding DNA: TGCAGTGCGCGAAAGGGGACTACCTTGGAAGAGACCCAGTACTTC.